The table lists the clone carrying this T cell receptor (beta chain) with a few counts. TCRdb ran MiXCR on the reads and lists one entry per CDR3 protein. The sample contains 300,000 to 400,000 distinct CDR3 sequences, roughly 9.5% of which appear only once. The data are from a study of T cell repertoires in cytomegalovirus infection. Study at large: The public TCR beta signatures pointed to both CMV infection and matching HLA type.

This CDR3 has 17 residues. From germline, CDR1 is SGDLS and CDR2 YYNGEE. Trimming removed 4 bases from V and 3 bases from J, with 17 bases in between. This sequence was found in a human donor in good health (CMV status not recorded). Some clones in this sample may be carry-over from other donors' samples. The sample consisted of PBMCs. This chain links TRBV9 with TRBJ2-6, with D possibly being TRBD1 (6 bases). CDR3 in DNA: TGTGCCAGCAGCAATGTCCCTACAGGGAGTGGGGCCAACGTCCTGACTTTC. Its protein product is CASSNVPTGSGANVLTF. Together with reference TRBV9 and TRBJ2-6, the CDR3 gives the full variable domain: DSGVTQTPKHLITATGQRVTLRCSPRSGDLSVYWYQQSLDQGLQFLIQYYNGEERAKGNILERFSAQQFPDLHSELNLSSLELGDSALYFCASSNVPTGSGANVLTFGAGSRLTVL.